These 20 T cell receptor beta chains were sequenced from one sample in a study of blood T cell repertoires in COVID-19. TCRdb keeps only in-frame clones here, not all; method: immunoSEQ multiplex PCR. The data contain fewer than 120,000 clones, 60% to 80% of them singletons. The sequencing input was peripheral blood. The source is a woman at least 80 years old with active or convalescent COVID-19.

The chain links TRBV29-1 to TRBJ2-1; 11 positions match TRBD2. The germline V gene encodes CDR1 SQVTM and CDR2 ANQGSEA. The CDR3 has 14 residues. Unmatched junction bases numbered 7, after V lost 6 bases and J lost 6 bases. Here the CDR3 DNA reads TGCAGCGTGGAACTAGCGGGAGCGGTCAATGAGCAGTTCTTC. Translated: CSVELAGAVNEQFF.

This CDR3 is CASSLGQNNEQYF. The CDR3 bases are TGCGCCAGCAGCTTGGGACAGAACAACGAGCAGTACTTC. The gene calls are TRBV5-1 and TRBJ2-7, with TRBD1 as a possible D gene (5 bases). Germline V gene data show CDR1 as SGHRS and CDR2 as YFSETQ. V lost 0 bases to trimming and J lost 5 bases, with 9 bases between them. CDR3 length: 13 residues.

The chain has TRBV5-1 and TRBJ1-1; tentative D call: TRBD1 (6 bases). CDR3 length: 15 residues. Trimming took 4 bases from V and 0 from J, leaving 13 bases between them. Germline lookup yields CDR1 SGHRS and CDR2 YFSETQ. For the CDR3, the DNA is TGCGCCAGCAGCGACTATAGGGGGATGAACACTGAAGCTTTCTTT. It encodes CASSDYRGMNTEAFF. Full variable domain (remainder filled in from reference TRBV5-1 and TRBJ1-1): KAGVTQTPRYLIKTRGQQVTLSCSPISGHRSVSWYQQTPGQGLQFLFEYFSETQRNKGNFPGRFSGRQFSNSRSEMNVSTLELGDSALYLCASSDYRGMNTEAFFGQGTRLTVV.

This chain uses TRBV5-4 with TRBJ2-1; 12 bases fit TRBD2. CDR3 length: 15 residues. The J segment lost 6 bases and the V segment lost 4 bases, leaving 5 bases of the junction unmatched. Germline CDR1 SGHNT, CDR2 YYREEE (reference sequence). The CDR3 coding sequence is TGTGCCAGCAGCCTAGCGGGAGGGCCGGTCAATGAGCAGTTCTTC. Translating it yields CASSLAGGPVNEQFF.

A word on this clone: It may be a read error: a sequence one base away is much more abundant. The gene calls are TRBV5-6 and TRBJ2-6, with 8 bases lining up with TRBD2. This CDR3 is 17 amino acids long. V lost 1 base, J lost 0 bases, and 3 bases stayed unmatched. Germline V gene sequence: CDR1 SGHDT, CDR2 YYEEEE. CDR3 protein: CASSLTGGLSGANVLTF. The CDR3 nucleotides read TGTGCCAGCAGCTTGACGGGGGGGCTCTCTGGGGCCAACGTCCTGACTTTC.

This sequence joins TRBV24-1 and TRBJ1-2; D not certain. Deletions cut 0 bases from V and 2 bases from J, with 3 bases between. The germline V gene has CDR1 KGHDR and CDR2 SFDVKD. This CDR3 has 13 amino acids. CDR3 loop: CATSDLQNYGYTF. For the CDR3, the DNA is TGTGCCACCAGTGATTTGCAGAACTATGGCTACACCTTC.

The chain recombines TRBV27 with TRBJ1-2; maybe TRBD1 (5 bases). The V end was cut by 9 bases, the J end by 5 bases, with 13 bases between. In germline, CDR1 is MNHEY, CDR2 SMNVEV (reference sequence). The CDR3 length is 12 residues. CDR3 DNA: TGTGCCAGTTCCCAGGGAGGTTATGGCTACACCTTC. Its translation: CASSQGGYGYTF.

The chain links TRBV2 to TRBJ1-5; TRBD1 aligns across 7 bases. Unmatched junction bases numbered 5, after V lost 6 bases and J lost 3 bases. The CDR3 is 14 amino acids. Germline CDR1 is SNHLY and CDR2 is FYNNEI. CDR3 protein: CASSSTGNNQPQHF. CDR3 nucleotides: TGTGCCAGCAGCTCGACAGGGAACAATCAGCCCCAGCATTTT. The entire variable domain, with the rest obtained from reference TRBV2 and TRBJ1-5, is as follows: EPEVTQTPSHQVTQMGQEVILRCVPISNHLYFYWYRQILGQKVEFLVSFYNNEISEKSEIFDDQFSVERPDGSNFTLKIRSTKLEDSAMYFCASSSTGNNQPQHFGDGTRLSIL.

This chain uses TRBV19 with TRBJ1-1, with unresolved D. Germline V CDR1 and CDR2: LNHDA, SQIVND (reference sequence). This CDR3 has 13 residues. In nucleotides, the CDR3 is TGTGCTGCCCTCGACCCTGGGCGCACTGAAGCTTTCTTT. Protein product: CAALDPGRTEAFF.

V usage is TRBV7-6 and J usage is TRBJ1-1; D might be TRBD1 (6 bases). This CDR3 comprises 17 residues. Germline V gene data show CDR1 as SGHVS and CDR2 as FNYEAQ. Trimming left V 5 bases short and J 4 bases short, with 23 bases between. The CDR3 reads CASSPGAGVNRSTEAFF. CDR3 DNA: TGTGCCAGCAGCCCAGGGGCGGGGGTGAATAGGAGCACTGAAGCTTTCTTT. The entire variable domain, with the rest obtained from reference TRBV7-6 and TRBJ1-1, is as follows: GAGVSQSPRYKVTKRGQDVALRCDPISGHVSLYWYRQALGQGPEFLTYFNYEAQQDKSGLPNDRFSAERPEGSISTLTIQRTEQRDSAMYRCASSPGAGVNRSTEAFFGQGTRLTVV.

CDR3 sequence reads: CASSLSGIETQYF. The CDR3, as DNA: TGTGCCAGCAGCTTATCAGGGATAGAGACCCAGTACTTC. J is TRBJ2-5 and V is TRBV13; a weak D match, TRBD1 (5 bases). The germline V and J ends were trimmed by 2 bases and 4 bases, with 8 bases remaining between them. The CDR3 covers 13 residues. Germline CDR1 PRHDT, CDR2 FYEKMQ (reference sequence).

The V and J genes are TRBV7-2 and TRBJ1-6; 9 bases line up with TRBD1. The CDR3 covers 16 residues. Germline CDR1 SGHTA, CDR2 FQGNSA. V shed 5 bases and J 10 bases; nucleotides not matched to a gene: 12. CDR3 amino acids: CASSPQAHRGLSPLHF. CDR3 nucleotide sequence: TGTGCCAGCAGCCCCCAAGCACACAGGGGGCTGTCACCCCTCCACTTT.

The chain joins TRBV28 to TRBJ2-7, with D maybe TRBD2 (6 bases). The CDR3 is 14 amino acids. V gave up 3 bases and J gave up 1 base, with 10 bases separating them. The germline V gene encodes CDR1 MDHEN and CDR2 SYDVKM. The CDR3 DNA reads as TGTGCCAGCAGTTTTGCGGGGTCATCCTACGAGCAGTACTTC. It specifies CASSFAGSSYEQYF. Filled out from reference TRBV28 and TRBJ2-7, the complete variable domain reads DVKVTQSSRYLVKRTGEKVFLECVQDMDHENMFWYRQDPGLGLRLIYFSYDVKMKEKGDIPEGYSVSREKKERFSLILESASTNQTSMYLCASSFAGSSYEQYFGPGTRLTVT.

V gene TRBV9 combines with J gene TRBJ1-2, with 7 bases matching TRBD1. Germline CDR1 reads SGDLS; CDR2 reads YYNGEE. The V segment lost 4 bases and the J segment 10 bases; nucleotides outside the gene matches: 10. The CDR3 covers 13 residues. CDR3 sequence reads: CASSSEGAGVYTF. In nucleotides, the CDR3 is TGTGCCAGCAGCTCCGAGGGGGCAGGGGTCTACACCTTC.

There are a few counts of this clone. The chain couples TRBV3-1 (or the pseudogene TRBV3-2) to TRBJ1-1; D remains unclear. In germline, CDR1 is LGHDT, CDR2 YNNKEL (reference sequence). V was cut by 3 bases and J by 10 bases, with 12 bases left in between. This CDR3 region has 12 residues. The CDR3 region is CASSHSRVGAFF. The CDR3 bases are TGTGCCAGCAGCCATTCGAGGGTGGGAGCTTTCTTT.

The J gene is TRBJ1-3, the V gene TRBV21-1; TRBD1 is the table's D call, not checked against the DNA. TRBV21-1 is a recognized pseudogene. The CDR3 is 18 residues long. The CDR3 region has the DNA TGTGCCAGCAGCAGCACGCCAGGGAACTCCATCTCTGGAAACACCATATATTTT. It codes for CASSSTPGNSISGNTIYF.

The chain employs TRBV6-2 or TRBV6-3 and TRBJ2-1, with TRBD2 matching 7 bases. The CDR3 loop spans 13 amino acids. J lost 7 bases, V lost 0 bases, and 0 bases had no gene match. Germline values: CDR1 MNHEY, CDR2 SVGEGT. The CDR3 loop reads CASSYSRENEQFF. CDR3 DNA sequence: TGTGCCAGCAGTTACTCGCGGGAGAATGAGCAGTTCTTC.

This rearrangement joins TRBV7-2 to TRBJ1-2; no clear D. The CDR3 runs 13 residues. The V and J ends lost 3 bases and 3 bases respectively, with 8 bases between them. CDR1 is SGHTA and CDR2 is FQGNSA in the germline V gene. CDR3 in amino acids: CASSFGRDYGYTF. CDR3 DNA sequence: TGTGCCAGCAGCTTCGGGCGGGACTATGGCTACACCTTC.

This clone showed up just a few times. The chain combines TRBV7-6 with TRBJ1-3, with 8 bases lining up with TRBD1. The CDR3 length is 15 residues. Trimming cost V 0 bases and J 3 bases; bases outside gene matches: 1. Germline CDR1 reads SGHVS; CDR2 reads FNYEAQ. The CDR3 DNA follows: TGTGCCAGCAGCTTAGCGGGGACAGGTGGAAACACCATATATTTT. This gives the protein CASSLAGTGGNTIYF.

The V gene is TRBV18, the J gene TRBJ2-7; TRBD2 matches at 13 bases. The CDR3 consists of 15 residues. Germline values: CDR1 KGHSH, CDR2 LQKENI. V shed 3 bases, J shed 5 bases, and the junction held 4 bases outside the gene matches. CDR3 sequence reads: CASSPGTSGNHEQYF. The CDR3 DNA reads as TGTGCCAGCTCACCCGGGACTAGCGGGAACCACGAGCAGTACTTC. The whole variable domain, remainder taken from reference TRBV18 and TRBJ2-7, is NAGVMQNPRHLVRRRGQEARLRCSPMKGHSHVYWYRQLPEEGLKFMVYLQKENIIDESGMPKERFSAEFPKEGPSILRIQQVVRGDSAAYFCASSPGTSGNHEQYFGPGTRLTVT.